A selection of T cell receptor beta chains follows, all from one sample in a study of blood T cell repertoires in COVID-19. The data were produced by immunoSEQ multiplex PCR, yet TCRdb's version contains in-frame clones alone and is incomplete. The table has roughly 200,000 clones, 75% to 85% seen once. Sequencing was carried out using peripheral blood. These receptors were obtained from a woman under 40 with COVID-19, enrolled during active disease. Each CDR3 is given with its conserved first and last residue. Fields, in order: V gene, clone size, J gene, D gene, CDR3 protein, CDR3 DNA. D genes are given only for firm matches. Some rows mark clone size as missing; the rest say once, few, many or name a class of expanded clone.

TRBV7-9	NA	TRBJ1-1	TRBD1	CASSLKGQGMNTEAFF	TGTGCCAGCAGCTTAAAGGGACAGGGGATGAACACTGAAGCTTTCTTT
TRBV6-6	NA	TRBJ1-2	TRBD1	CASSPPRTGPYGYTF	TGTGCCAGCAGCCCCCCCCGGACAGGTCCTTATGGCTACACCTTC
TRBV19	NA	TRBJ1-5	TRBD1	CASSMRTGGGNQPQHF	TGTGCCAGTAGTATGAGGACAGGGGGCGGGAATCAGCCCCAGCATTTT
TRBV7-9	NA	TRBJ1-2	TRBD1	CASSLAGTGDGYTF	TGTGCCAGCAGCTTAGCCGGGACAGGGGATGGCTACACCTTC
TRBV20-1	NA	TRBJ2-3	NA	CSASRGTDTQYF	TGCAGTGCGAGTCGAGGGACAGATACGCAGTATTTT
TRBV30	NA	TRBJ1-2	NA	CAWAPVRRNYGYTF	TGTGCCTGGGCCCCCGTGAGGCGGAACTATGGCTACACCTTC
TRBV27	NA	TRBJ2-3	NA	CASSFQGIGTDTQYF	TGTGCCAGCAGTTTCCAGGGGATTGGTACAGATACGCAGTATTTT
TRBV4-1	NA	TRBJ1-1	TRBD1	CASSQLDRATEAFF	TGCGCCAGCAGCCAGTTGGACAGGGCCACTGAAGCTTTCTTT
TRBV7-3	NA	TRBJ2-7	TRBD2	CASSKRTSGGPSSYEQYF	TGTGCCAGCAGCAAGAGGACTAGCGGGGGGCCGAGCTCCTACGAGCAGTACTTC
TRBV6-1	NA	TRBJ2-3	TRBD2	CASSVLAGLNTDTQYF	TGTGCCAGCAGTGTTCTAGCGGGACTGAACACAGATACGCAGTATTTT
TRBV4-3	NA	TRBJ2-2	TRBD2	CASSQRAGGNTGELFF	TGCGCCAGCAGCCAGCGAGCGGGGGGGAACACCGGGGAGCTGTTTTTT
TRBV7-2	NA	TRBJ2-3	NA	CASSSRERPSDTQYF	TGTGCCAGCAGCTCCCGGGAGCGGCCCTCAGATACGCAGTATTTT
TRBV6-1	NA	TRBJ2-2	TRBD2	CASSGGVAGVTGELFF	TGTGCCAGCAGTGGGGGGGTAGCGGGAGTCACCGGGGAGCTGTTTTTT
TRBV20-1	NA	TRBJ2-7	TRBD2	CSASLLAGGYEQYF	TGCAGTGCTAGTTTGCTAGCGGGAGGCTACGAGCAGTACTTC
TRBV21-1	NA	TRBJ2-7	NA	CASSTCALSYEQYF	TGTGCCAGCAGCACCTGCGCCCTCTCCTACGAGCAGTACTTC
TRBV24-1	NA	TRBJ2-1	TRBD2	CATSDLAGGPYNEQFF	TGTGCCACCAGTGATTTGGCGGGGGGACCCTACAATGAGCAGTTCTTC
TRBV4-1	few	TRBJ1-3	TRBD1	CASSQPGGQGNTIYF	TGCGCCAGCAGCCAACCAGGGGGACAGGGAAACACCATATATTTT
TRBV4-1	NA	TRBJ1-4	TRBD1	CASSQTSGGAREKLFF	TGCGCCAGCAGCCAAACCTCAGGGGGCGCGAGGGAAAAACTGTTTTTT
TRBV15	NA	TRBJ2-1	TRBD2	CATSTRLAGDHEQFF	TGTGCCACCAGCACCCGACTAGCGGGAGACCATGAGCAGTTCTTC
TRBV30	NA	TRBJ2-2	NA	CARGHTNTGELFF	TGTGCCCGGGGACACACGAACACCGGGGAGCTGTTTTTT
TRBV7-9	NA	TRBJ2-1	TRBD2	CASSKLAGGVREFF	TGTGCCAGCAGTAAGCTAGCGGGAGGAGTTAGGGAGTTCTTC
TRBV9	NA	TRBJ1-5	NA	CASSVGGGKDQPQHF	TGTGCCAGCAGCGTAGGGGGGGGAAAGGATCAGCCCCAGCATTTT
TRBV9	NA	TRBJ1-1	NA	CASSVARGGPEAFF	TGTGCCAGCAGCGTAGCTAGGGGGGGCCCTGAAGCTTTCTTT
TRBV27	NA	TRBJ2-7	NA	CASSAPPSYEQYF	TGTGCCAGCTCCGCGCCGCCGAGCTACGAGCAGTACTTC
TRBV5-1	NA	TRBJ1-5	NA	CASPTGLHQPQHF	TGCGCCAGCCCTACAGGATTACATCAGCCCCAGCATTTT
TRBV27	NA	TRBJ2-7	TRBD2	CASSFFGTSGSYEQYF	TGTGCCAGCAGTTTCTTCGGGACTAGCGGATCCTACGAGCAGTACTTC
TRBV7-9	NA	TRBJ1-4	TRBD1	CASSRDSNEKLFF	TGTGCCAGCAGCCGGGACAGCAATGAAAAACTGTTTTTT
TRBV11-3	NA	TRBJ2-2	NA	CASSSTGELFF	TGTGCCAGCAGCTCAACCGGGGAGCTGTTTTTT
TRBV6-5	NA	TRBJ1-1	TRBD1	CASSRDSVMNTEAFF	TGTGCCAGCAGTAGGGACAGCGTGATGAACACTGAAGCTTTCTTT
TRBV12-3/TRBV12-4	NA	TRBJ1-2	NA	CANSKGGVYGYTF	TGTGCCAACTCCAAGGGAGGGGTATATGGCTACACCTTC
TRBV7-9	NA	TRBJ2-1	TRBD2	CASLPASGSRNEQFF	TGTGCCAGTCTCCCGGCTAGCGGGAGCCGCAATGAGCAGTTCTTC
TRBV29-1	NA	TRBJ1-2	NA	CSARGERGYTF	TGCAGCGCCCGGGGAGAACGTGGCTACACCTTC
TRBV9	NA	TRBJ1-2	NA	CASSPLMGYTF	TGTGCCAGCAGCCCCCTTATGGGCTACACCTTC
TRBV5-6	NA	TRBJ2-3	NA	CASSYRDRTDTQYF	TGTGCCAGCAGCTACAGGGACCGCACAGATACGCAGTATTTT
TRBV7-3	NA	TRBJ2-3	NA	CASSSSGSFADTQYF	TGTGCCAGCAGCTCAAGCGGTTCATTCGCAGATACGCAGTATTTT
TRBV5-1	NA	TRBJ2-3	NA	CASSLGYGSGTDTQYF	TGCGCCAGCAGCTTGGGTTACGGTTCCGGCACAGATACGCAGTATTTT
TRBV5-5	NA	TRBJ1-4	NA	CASSLRGGATNEKLFF	TGTGCCAGCAGCTTGAGAGGCGGGGCCACTAATGAAAAACTGTTTTTT
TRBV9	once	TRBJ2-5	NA	CASSAQETQYF	TGTGCCAGCAGCGCGCAAGAGACCCAGTACTTC
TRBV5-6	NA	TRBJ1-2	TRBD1	CASSLYGRDRGGGYTF	TGTGCCAGCAGCTTGTATGGTCGGGACAGGGGAGGTGGCTACACCTTC
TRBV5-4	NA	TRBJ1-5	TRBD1	CASSLQQGPSDSNQPQHF	TGTGCCAGCAGCTTACAACAGGGGCCAAGTGATAGCAATCAGCCCCAGCATTTT